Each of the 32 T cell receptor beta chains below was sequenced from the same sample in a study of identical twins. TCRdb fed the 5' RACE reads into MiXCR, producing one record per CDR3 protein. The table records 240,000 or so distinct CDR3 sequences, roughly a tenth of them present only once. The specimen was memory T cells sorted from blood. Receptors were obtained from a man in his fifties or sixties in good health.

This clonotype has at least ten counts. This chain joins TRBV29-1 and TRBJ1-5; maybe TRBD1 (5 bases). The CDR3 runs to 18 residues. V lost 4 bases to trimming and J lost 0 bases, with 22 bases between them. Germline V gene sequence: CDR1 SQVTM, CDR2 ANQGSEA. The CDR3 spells CSVGLGAGAGISNQPQHF. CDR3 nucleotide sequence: TGCAGCGTTGGGCTTGGGGCAGGAGCCGGAATTAGCAATCAGCCCCAGCATTTT.

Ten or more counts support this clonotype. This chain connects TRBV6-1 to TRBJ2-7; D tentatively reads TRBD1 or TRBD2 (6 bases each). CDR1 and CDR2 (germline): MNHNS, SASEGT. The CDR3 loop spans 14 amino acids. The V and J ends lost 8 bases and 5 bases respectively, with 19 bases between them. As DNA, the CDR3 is TGTGCCAGCCGCGGGAAACAGGGCGTCAACGAGCAGTACTTC. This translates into CASRGKQGVNEQYF.

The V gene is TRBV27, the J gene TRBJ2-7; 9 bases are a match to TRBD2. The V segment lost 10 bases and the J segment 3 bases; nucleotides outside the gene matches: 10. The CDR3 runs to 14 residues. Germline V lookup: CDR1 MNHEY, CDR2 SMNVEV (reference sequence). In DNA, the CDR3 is TGTGCCACCAGACGGAGCGGGGGGAACTACGAGCAGTACTTC. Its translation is CATRRSGGNYEQYF.

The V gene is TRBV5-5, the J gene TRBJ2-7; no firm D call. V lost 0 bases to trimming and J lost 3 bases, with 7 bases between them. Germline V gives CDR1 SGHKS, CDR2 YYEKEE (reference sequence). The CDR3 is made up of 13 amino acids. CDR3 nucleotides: TGTGCCAGCAGCTTGGACAGTTTCTACGAGCAGTACTTC. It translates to CASSLDSFYEQYF.

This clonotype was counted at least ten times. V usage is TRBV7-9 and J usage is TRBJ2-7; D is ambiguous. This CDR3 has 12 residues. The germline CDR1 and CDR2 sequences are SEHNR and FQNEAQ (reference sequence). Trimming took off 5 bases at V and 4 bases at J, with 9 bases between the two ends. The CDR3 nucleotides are TGTGCCAGCAGCCCGGACGGTTACGAGCAGTACTTC. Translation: CASSPDGYEQYF. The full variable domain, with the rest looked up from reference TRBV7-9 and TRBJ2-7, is DTGVSQNPRHKITKRGQNVTFRCDPISEHNRLYWYRQTLGQGPEFLTYFQNEAQLEKSRLLSDRFSAERPKGSFSTLEIQRTEQGDSAMYLCASSPDGYEQYFGPGTRLTVT.

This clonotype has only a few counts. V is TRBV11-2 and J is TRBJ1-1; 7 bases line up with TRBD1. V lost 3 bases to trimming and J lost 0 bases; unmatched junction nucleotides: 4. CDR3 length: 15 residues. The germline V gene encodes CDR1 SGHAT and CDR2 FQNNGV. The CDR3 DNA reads TGTGCCAGCAGCTTCGGACAGGCTTTGAACACTGAAGCTTTCTTT. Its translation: CASSFGQALNTEAFF.

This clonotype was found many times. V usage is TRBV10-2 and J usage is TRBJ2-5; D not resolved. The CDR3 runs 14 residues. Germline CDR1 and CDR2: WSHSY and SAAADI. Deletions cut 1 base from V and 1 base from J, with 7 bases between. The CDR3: CASSEFLLQETQYF. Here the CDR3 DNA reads TGCGCCAGCAGTGAGTTCCTCCTCCAAGAGACCCAGTACTTC.

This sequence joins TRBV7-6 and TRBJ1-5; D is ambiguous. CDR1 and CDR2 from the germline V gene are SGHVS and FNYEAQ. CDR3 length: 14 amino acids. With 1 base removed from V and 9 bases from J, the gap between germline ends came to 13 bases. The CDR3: CASSLGATWSPQHF. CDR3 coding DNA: TGTGCCAGCAGCTTAGGGGCCACTTGGTCGCCCCAGCATTTT.

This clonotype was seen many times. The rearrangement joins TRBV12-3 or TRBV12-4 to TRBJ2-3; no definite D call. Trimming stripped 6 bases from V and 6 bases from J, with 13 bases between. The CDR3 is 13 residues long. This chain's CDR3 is CASRPTSGDTQYF. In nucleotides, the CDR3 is TGTGCCAGCAGACCTACAAGTGGGGATACGCAGTATTTT.

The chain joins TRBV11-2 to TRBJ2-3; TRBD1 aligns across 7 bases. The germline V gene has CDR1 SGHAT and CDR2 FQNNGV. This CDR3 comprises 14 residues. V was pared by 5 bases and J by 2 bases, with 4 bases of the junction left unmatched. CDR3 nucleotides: TGTGCCAGCAGCCCGGGACAGAACACAGATACGCAGTATTTT. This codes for CASSPGQNTDTQYF.

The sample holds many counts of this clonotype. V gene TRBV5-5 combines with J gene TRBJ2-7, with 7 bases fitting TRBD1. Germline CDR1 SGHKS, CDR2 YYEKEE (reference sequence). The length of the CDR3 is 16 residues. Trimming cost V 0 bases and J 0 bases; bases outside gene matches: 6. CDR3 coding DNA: TGTGCCAGCAGCTTGGAGGGGGCGGTGAGCTCCTACGAGCAGTACTTC. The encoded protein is CASSLEGAVSSYEQYF.

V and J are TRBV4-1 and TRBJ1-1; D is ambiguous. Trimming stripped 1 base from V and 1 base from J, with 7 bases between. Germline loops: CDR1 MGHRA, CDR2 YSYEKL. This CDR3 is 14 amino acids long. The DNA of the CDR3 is TGCGCCAGCAGCCAAGGGATTGGGAACACTGAAGCTTTCTTT. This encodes CASSQGIGNTEAFF.

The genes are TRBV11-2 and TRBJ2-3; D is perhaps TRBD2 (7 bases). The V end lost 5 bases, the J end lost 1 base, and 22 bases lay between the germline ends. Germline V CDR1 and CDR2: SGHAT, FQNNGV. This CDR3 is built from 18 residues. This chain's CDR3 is CASSRKGGGVGGTDTQYF. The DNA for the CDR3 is TGTGCCAGCAGCAGAAAAGGGGGGGGCGTTGGGGGCACAGATACGCAGTATTTT.

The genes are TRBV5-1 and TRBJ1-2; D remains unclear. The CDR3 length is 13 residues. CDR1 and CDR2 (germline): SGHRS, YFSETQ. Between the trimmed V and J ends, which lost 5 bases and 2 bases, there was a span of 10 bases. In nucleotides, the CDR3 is TGCGCCAGCAGGAGGGCACCAAACTATGGCTACACCTTC. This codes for CASRRAPNYGYTF. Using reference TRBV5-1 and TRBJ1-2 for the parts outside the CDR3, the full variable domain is KAGVTQTPRYLIKTRGQQVTLSCSPISGHRSVSWYQQTPGQGLQFLFEYFSETQRNKGNFPGRFSGRQFSNSRSEMNVSTLELGDSALYLCASRRAPNYGYTFGSGTRLTVV.

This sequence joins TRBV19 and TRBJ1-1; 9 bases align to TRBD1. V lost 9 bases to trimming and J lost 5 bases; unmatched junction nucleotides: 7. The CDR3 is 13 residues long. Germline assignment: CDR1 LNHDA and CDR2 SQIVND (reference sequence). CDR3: CASTTGQGTEAFF. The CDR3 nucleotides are TGTGCCAGCACAACGGGACAGGGAACTGAAGCTTTCTTT.

CDR3 sequence reads: CASSPSGTGLYF. The CDR3 DNA reads as TGTGCCAGCAGTCCTAGTGGGACAGGGCTATACTTC. V is TRBV12-3 or TRBV12-4 and J is TRBJ2-7, with 9 bases fitting TRBD1. J gave up 13 bases and V 5 bases, and 9 bases lay outside the gene matches. CDR3 length equals 12 residues.

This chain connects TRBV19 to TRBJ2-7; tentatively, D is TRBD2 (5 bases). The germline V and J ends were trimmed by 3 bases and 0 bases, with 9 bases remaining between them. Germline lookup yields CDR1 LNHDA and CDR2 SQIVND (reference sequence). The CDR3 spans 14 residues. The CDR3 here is CASSILGASYEQYF. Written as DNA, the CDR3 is TGTGCCAGTAGTATTCTGGGAGCCTCCTACGAGCAGTACTTC.

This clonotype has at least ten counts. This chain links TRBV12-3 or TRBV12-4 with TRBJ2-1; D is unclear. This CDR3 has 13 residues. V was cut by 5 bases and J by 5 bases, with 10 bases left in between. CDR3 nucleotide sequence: TGTGCCAGCAGTCCCGGAGAGAACAATGAGCAGTTCTTC. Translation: CASSPGENNEQFF.

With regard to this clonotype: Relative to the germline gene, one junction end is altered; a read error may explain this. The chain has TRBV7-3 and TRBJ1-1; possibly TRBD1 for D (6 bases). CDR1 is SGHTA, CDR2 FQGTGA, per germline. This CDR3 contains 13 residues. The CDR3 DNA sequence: TGTGCCAGCAGCTTTTCAGGGGCAGCTGAAGTTTTCTTT. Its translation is CASSFSGAAEVFF.

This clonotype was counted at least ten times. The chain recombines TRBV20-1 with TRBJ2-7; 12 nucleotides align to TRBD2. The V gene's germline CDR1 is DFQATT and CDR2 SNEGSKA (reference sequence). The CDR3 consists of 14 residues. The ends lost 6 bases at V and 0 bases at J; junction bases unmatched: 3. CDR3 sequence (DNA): TGCAGTGCGCCGACTAGCGGGAGCTCCTACGAGCAGTACTTC. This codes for CSAPTSGSSYEQYF.

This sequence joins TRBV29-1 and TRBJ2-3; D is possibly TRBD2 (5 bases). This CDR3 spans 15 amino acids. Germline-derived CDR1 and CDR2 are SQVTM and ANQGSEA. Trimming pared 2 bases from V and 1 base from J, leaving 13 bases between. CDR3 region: CSVEPGFGGTDTQYF. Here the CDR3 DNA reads TGCAGCGTTGAACCCGGGTTCGGGGGCACAGATACGCAGTATTTT.

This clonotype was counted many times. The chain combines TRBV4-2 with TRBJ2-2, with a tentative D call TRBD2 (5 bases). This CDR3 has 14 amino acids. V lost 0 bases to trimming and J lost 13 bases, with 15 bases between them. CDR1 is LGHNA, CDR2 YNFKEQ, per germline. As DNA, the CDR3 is TGTGCCAGCAGCCAAGATCGGGGTCCGGTAGGGCTGTTTTTT. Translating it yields CASSQDRGPVGLFF.

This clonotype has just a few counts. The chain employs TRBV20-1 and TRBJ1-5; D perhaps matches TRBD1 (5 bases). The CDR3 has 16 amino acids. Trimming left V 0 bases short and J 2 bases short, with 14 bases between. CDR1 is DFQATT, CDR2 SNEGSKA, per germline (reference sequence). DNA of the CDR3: TGCAGTGCTAGAGATGAGAACAGGTTGGGCAATCAGCCCCAGCATTTT. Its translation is CSARDENRLGNQPQHF.

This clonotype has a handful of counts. CDR3 loop: CASSPGQGKFSSGANVLTF. The CDR3 DNA is TGTGCCAGCAGCCCAGGACAGGGGAAATTTTCCTCTGGGGCCAACGTCCTGACTTTC. The chain is built from TRBV11-2 and TRBJ2-6; 9 bases fit TRBD1. Germline values: CDR1 SGHAT, CDR2 FQNNGV. The CDR3 runs to 19 residues. The junction had 11 bases not matched to a gene; V was cut back by 5 bases and J by 0 bases. The full variable domain, its missing parts supplied by reference TRBV11-2 and TRBJ2-6, is EAGVAQSPRYKIIEKRQSVAFWCNPISGHATLYWYQQILGQGPKLLIQFQNNGVVDDSQLPKDRFSAERLKGVDSTLKIQPAKLEDSAVYLCASSPGQGKFSSGANVLTFGAGSRLTVL.

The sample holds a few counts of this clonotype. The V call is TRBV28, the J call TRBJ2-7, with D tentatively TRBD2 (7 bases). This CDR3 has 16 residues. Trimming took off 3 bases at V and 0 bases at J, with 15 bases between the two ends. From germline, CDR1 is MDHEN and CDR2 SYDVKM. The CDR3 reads CASSLVGGPSSYEQYF. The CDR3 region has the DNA TGTGCCAGCAGTTTGGTCGGGGGGCCTTCCTCCTACGAGCAGTACTTC.

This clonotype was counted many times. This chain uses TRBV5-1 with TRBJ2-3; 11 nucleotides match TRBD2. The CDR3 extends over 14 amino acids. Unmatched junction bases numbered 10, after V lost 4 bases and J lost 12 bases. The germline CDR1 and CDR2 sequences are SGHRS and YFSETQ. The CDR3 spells CASSPTGTSGIQYF. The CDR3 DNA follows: TGCGCCAGCAGCCCAACCGGGACTAGCGGAATACAGTATTTT.

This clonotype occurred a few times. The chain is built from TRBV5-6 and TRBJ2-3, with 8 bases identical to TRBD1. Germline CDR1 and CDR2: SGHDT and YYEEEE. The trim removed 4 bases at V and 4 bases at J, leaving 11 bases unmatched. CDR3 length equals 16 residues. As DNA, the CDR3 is TGTGCCAGCAGCCCGTTGGACAGGGTGGAATCAGATACGCAGTATTTT. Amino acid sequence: CASSPLDRVESDTQYF.

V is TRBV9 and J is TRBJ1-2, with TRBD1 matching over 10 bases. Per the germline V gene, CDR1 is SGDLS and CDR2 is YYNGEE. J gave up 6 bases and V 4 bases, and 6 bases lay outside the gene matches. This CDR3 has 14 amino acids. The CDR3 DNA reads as TGTGCCAGCAGCCTCCGACAGGGGGCTAATGGCTACACCTTC. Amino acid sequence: CASSLRQGANGYTF.

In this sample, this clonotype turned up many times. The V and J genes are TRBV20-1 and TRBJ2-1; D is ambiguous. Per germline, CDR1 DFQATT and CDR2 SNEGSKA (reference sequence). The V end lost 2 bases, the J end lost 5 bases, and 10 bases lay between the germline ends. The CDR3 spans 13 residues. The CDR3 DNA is TGCAGTGCTAGACCCGGACGGCACAATGAGCAGTTCTTC. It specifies CSARPGRHNEQFF.

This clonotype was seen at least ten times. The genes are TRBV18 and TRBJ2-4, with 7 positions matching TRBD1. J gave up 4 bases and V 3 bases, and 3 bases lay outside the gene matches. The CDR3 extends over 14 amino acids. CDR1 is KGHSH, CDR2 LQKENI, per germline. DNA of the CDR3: TGTGCCAGCTCACCTTCGACAGGGAAAAACATTCAGTACTTC. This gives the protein CASSPSTGKNIQYF.

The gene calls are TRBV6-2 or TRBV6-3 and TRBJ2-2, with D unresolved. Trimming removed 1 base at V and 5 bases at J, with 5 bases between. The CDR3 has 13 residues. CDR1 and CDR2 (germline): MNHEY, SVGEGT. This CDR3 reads CASSYLQTGELFF. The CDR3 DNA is TGTGCCAGCAGTTACTTACAGACCGGGGAGCTGTTTTTT.

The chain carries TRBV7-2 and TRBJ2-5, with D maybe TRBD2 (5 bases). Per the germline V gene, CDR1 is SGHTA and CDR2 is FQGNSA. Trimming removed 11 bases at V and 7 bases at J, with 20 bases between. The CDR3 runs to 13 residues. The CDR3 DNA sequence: TGTGCCCTCCAACCCAGCGGAACGGGGACCCAGTACTTC. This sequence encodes CALQPSGTGTQYF.